One sample yielded the 32 T cell receptor beta chains listed below, sequenced in a study of human T cells and chemical hapten exposure (dated by TCRdb to the early 2020s). Library preparation was by RACE. The sequencer listed for this sample is NextSeq 500. TCRdb itself trimmed the public reads at Q25 with fastp, ran MiXCR and retained productive beta chains. Each CDR3 protein gets just one entry, which takes the most common genes and DNA from the rows behind it. A total of approximately 90,000 distinct CDR3 sequences appear in this sample, over 6.5% of them only once. Just over 2.5% of the sample comes from the top ten. Per the publication, the time point label means: pre-sensitization, week 0. According to the study, the label for this sample's treatment or condition signals: therapeutic diphenylcyclopropenone sensitization with weekly scalp DPC. The source material was whole blood, sampled in connection with sensitization to the hapten diphenylcyclopropenone (DPC). Every receptor here comes from a man aged 40-50 years with alopecia areata. Some clones in this sample may be carry-over from other donors' samples.

This clonotype showed up many times. The J gene is TRBJ2-6, the V gene TRBV12-3 or TRBV12-4, with 11 positions matching TRBD1. The CDR3 sequence is 17 residues long. V shed 4 bases, J shed 0 bases, and the junction held 2 bases outside the gene matches. As DNA, the CDR3 is TGTGCCAGCAGTTGGACAGGGGGCCGCTCTGGGGCCAACGTCCTGACTTTC. Amino acid sequence: CASSWTGGRSGANVLTF.

The chain recombines TRBV3-1 with TRBJ1-6; D not resolved. This CDR3 comprises 14 residues. Trimming removed 1 base at V and 7 bases at J, with 8 bases between. Germline lookup yields CDR1 LGHDT and CDR2 YNNKEL (reference sequence). Here the CDR3 DNA reads TGTGCCAGCAGCCAAGTTTTCGGAAATTCACCCCTCCACTTT. It translates to CASSQVFGNSPLHF.

There are a few counts of this clonotype. The rearrangement joins TRBV7-3 to TRBJ2-3; D perhaps matches TRBD2 (6 bases). Trimming removed 5 bases at V and 5 bases at J, with 17 bases between. The CDR3 consists of 15 residues. Germline CDR1 is SGHTA and CDR2 is FQGTGA. The CDR3 spells CASSGSGTPQDTQYF. CDR3 in DNA: TGTGCCAGCAGCGGATCCGGGACTCCTCAAGATACGCAGTATTTT.

The chain carries TRBV28 and TRBJ2-3, with 12 bases identical to TRBD2. The CDR3 totals 17 residues. J gave up 0 bases and V 5 bases, and 6 bases lay outside the gene matches. The germline V gene encodes CDR1 MDHEN and CDR2 SYDVKM. The CDR3, as DNA: TGTGCCAGCAGTGAGACCCTAGCGGGAGGGAGCACAGATACGCAGTATTTT. Translated, it gives CASSETLAGGSTDTQYF.

This clonotype was seen at least ten times. V gene TRBV12-3 or TRBV12-4 combines with J gene TRBJ1-1; D perhaps matches TRBD1 (5 bases). V lost 6 bases to trimming and J lost 6 bases, with 20 bases between them. The CDR3 consists of 15 residues. The CDR3 coding sequence is TGTGCCAGCAGCTCACCCCCGGGACCAGGAGCTGAAGCTTTCTTT. Amino acids: CASSSPPGPGAEAFF.

This clonotype was recorded many times. The rearrangement joins TRBV6-2 or TRBV6-3 to TRBJ2-2; TRBD1 might be the D (7 bases). V shed 5 bases and J shed 0 bases, with 16 bases lying between them. Germline CDR1 is MNHEY and CDR2 is SVGEGT. CDR3 length: 17 amino acids. The CDR3 sequence: CASSQHRGGTNTGELFF. The CDR3, as DNA: TGTGCCAGCAGTCAACACAGGGGAGGTACGAACACCGGGGAGCTGTTTTTT.

Notes on this clonotype: This may stem from a read error, because a much larger clone lies one nucleotide away. Given the absence of the conserved phenylalanine or tryptophan at the CDR3 end, a read error is likely. This chain links TRBV27 with TRBJ2-5, with 11 bases fitting TRBD2. The CDR3 sequence is 14 residues long. The J segment lost 7 bases and the V segment lost 5 bases, leaving 6 bases of the junction unmatched. Germline CDR1 and CDR2: MNHEY and SMNVEV (reference sequence). The CDR3 region is CASSPRLAGGTQYL. DNA of the CDR3: TGTGCCAGCAGTCCACGGCTAGCGGGAGGGACCCAGTACTTG.

There are many counts of this clonotype. The V call is TRBV28, the J call TRBJ2-7, with 9 bases fitting TRBD1. There are 15 residues in the CDR3. Per germline, CDR1 MDHEN and CDR2 SYDVKM. The ends lost 6 bases at V and 6 bases at J; junction bases unmatched: 12. This CDR3 reads CASRGGDRVLSEQYF. Written as DNA, the CDR3 is TGTGCCAGCAGGGGGGGGGACAGGGTCTTATCCGAGCAGTACTTC. Complete variable domain (other parts from reference TRBV28 and TRBJ2-7): DVKVTQSSRYLVKRTGEKVFLECVQDMDHENMFWYRQDPGLGLRLIYFSYDVKMKEKGDIPEGYSVSREKKERFSLILESASTNQTSMYLCASRGGDRVLSEQYFGPGTRLTVT.

This rearrangement joins TRBV27 to TRBJ1-1, with TRBD1 identical over 11 bases. The CDR3 has 14 residues. From germline, CDR1 is MNHEY and CDR2 SMNVEV (reference sequence). V gave up 6 bases and J gave up 5 bases; unmatched junction bases: 5. The chain's CDR3 is CASRLGQGGTEAFF. CDR3 nucleotide sequence: TGTGCCAGCAGGCTGGGACAGGGGGGGACTGAAGCTTTCTTT.

This sequence joins TRBV6-5 and TRBJ2-7; no firm D call. Trimming took off 5 bases at V and 6 bases at J, with 11 bases between the two ends. The CDR3 is 12 residues long. From germline, CDR1 is MNHEY and CDR2 SVGAGI. CDR3 loop: CASSKDQFEQYV. The CDR3 DNA follows: TGTGCCAGCAGTAAAGACCAATTCGAGCAGTACGTC.

The table lists this clonotype with many counts. This chain links TRBV5-4 with TRBJ2-2; D is unresolved. The CDR3 has 11 residues. Trimming removed 7 bases from V and 7 bases from J, with 8 bases in between. Germline V gives CDR1 SGHNT, CDR2 YYREEE (reference sequence). The CDR3 protein is CASVGNGELFF. DNA for the CDR3: TGTGCCAGCGTGGGTAACGGGGAGCTGTTTTTT.

Concerning this clonotype itself: This may come from a read error, since a much larger clone is one base off. The rearrangement joins TRBV29-1 to TRBJ1-4, with D unresolved. CDR3 size: 12 residues. Trimming left V 7 bases short and J 8 bases short, with 14 bases between. Per germline, CDR1 SQVTM and CDR2 ANQGSEA. The CDR3 DNA reads TGCAGCGGCCGGGGTAGAGGGGAAAAACTGTTTTTT. It codes for CSGRGRGEKLFF.

This clonotype was observed many times. The chain recombines TRBV15 with TRBJ2-1; D may be TRBD2 (7 bases). This CDR3 is built from 17 residues. Trimming pared 0 bases from V and 3 bases from J, leaving 15 bases between. The germline CDR1 and CDR2 sequences are LNHNV and YYDKDF (reference sequence). CDR3 loop: CATSRDKGGLVYNEQFF. The DNA for the CDR3 is TGTGCCACCAGCAGAGATAAGGGGGGGCTAGTCTACAATGAGCAGTTCTTC. Complete variable domain (other parts from reference TRBV15 and TRBJ2-1): DAMVIQNPRYQVTQFGKPVTLSCSQTLNHNVMYWYQQKSSQAPKLLFHYYDKDFNNEADTPDNFQSRRPNTSFCFLDIRSPGLGDTAMYLCATSRDKGGLVYNEQFFGPGTRLTVL.

V usage is TRBV10-3 and J usage is TRBJ2-2; D perhaps matches TRBD1 (6 bases). Germline V lookup: CDR1 ENHRY, CDR2 SYGVKD. The CDR3 covers 14 residues. Between the trimmed V and J ends, which lost 5 bases and 1 base, there was a span of 8 bases. As DNA, the CDR3 is TGTGCCATCAGTTTACAGGGGAACACCGGGGAGCTGTTTTTT. Amino acids: CAISLQGNTGELFF.

This clonotype has a handful of counts. This sequence joins TRBV10-3 and TRBJ1-4; TRBD1 might be the D (6 bases). Germline-derived CDR1 and CDR2 are ENHRY and SYGVKD. The CDR3 contains 14 residues. Trimming removed 9 bases from V and 6 bases from J, with 17 bases in between. As DNA, the CDR3 is TGTGCCATAAAGGAGGGGGGTAATGATGAAAAACTGTTTTTT. Encoded protein: CAIKEGGNDEKLFF.

This clonotype was found many times. V gene TRBV7-8 combines with J gene TRBJ1-5; D gene ambiguous. The CDR3 has 15 residues. Germline CDR1 SGHVS, CDR2 FQNEAQ. V was clipped by 0 bases and J by 7 bases, with 13 bases between them. The CDR3 nucleotides read TGTGCCAGCAGCTTAGCGGTCGCTCCAAGGCAGCCCCAGCATTTT. This encodes CASSLAVAPRQPQHF.

The chain employs TRBV2 and TRBJ1-4; 9 nucleotides match TRBD1. Germline values: CDR1 SNHLY, CDR2 FYNNEI. V shed 6 bases and J 5 bases; nucleotides not matched to a gene: 22. The CDR3 sequence is 20 residues long. CDR3 in DNA: TGTGCCAGCAGGGACCCCAGGACAGGGGATTTTTCTTTCTCGAATGAAAAACTGTTTTTT. It specifies CASRDPRTGDFSFSNEKLFF.

Ten or more counts support this clonotype. This rearrangement joins TRBV3-1 to TRBJ2-1, with 9 bases matching TRBD1. J lost 9 bases, V lost 4 bases, and 10 bases had no gene match. The CDR3 covers 15 residues. Looked up from germline, CDR1 is LGHDT and CDR2 is YNNKEL (reference sequence). The chain's CDR3 is CASSPDRGPLGEQFF. The CDR3 DNA reads as TGTGCCAGCAGCCCGGACAGGGGACCCTTGGGTGAGCAGTTCTTC.

This clonotype was detected many times. The gene calls are TRBV6-5 and TRBJ1-5; D unresolved. This CDR3 has 15 amino acids. CDR1 is MNHEY, CDR2 SVGAGI, per germline. Trimming shortened V by 6 bases and J by 0 bases, and 12 bases separated the two germline ends. CDR3 protein: CASRRTGNSNQPQHF. CDR3 in DNA: TGTGCCAGCAGGAGGACCGGTAATAGCAATCAGCCCCAGCATTTT.

This clonotype was detected many times. This chain links TRBV20-1 with TRBJ1-6; 9 bases are a match to TRBD1. V dropped 3 bases and J dropped 2; count of bases not matched to a gene: 5. CDR1 and CDR2 from the germline V gene are DFQATT and SNEGSKA (reference sequence). The CDR3 is made up of 16 amino acids. Here the CDR3 DNA reads TGCAGTGCTAGCCCGGGACAGGGCACCTATAATTCACCCCTCCACTTT. The encoded protein is CSASPGQGTYNSPLHF.

The gene calls are TRBV29-1 and TRBJ2-3, with 7 bases fitting TRBD2. The CDR3 has 11 residues. The V gene's germline CDR1 is SQVTM and CDR2 ANQGSEA. V dropped 8 bases and J dropped 6; count of bases not matched to a gene: 5. CDR3 protein: CSTGGVDTQYF. The DNA for the CDR3 is TGCAGCACTGGGGGGGTCGATACGCAGTATTTT.

The chain has TRBV6-5 and TRBJ2-3; a possible D gene is TRBD2 (5 bases). The germline V and J ends were trimmed by 8 bases and 4 bases, with 10 bases remaining between them. Per the germline V gene, CDR1 is MNHEY and CDR2 is SVGAGI. The CDR3 has 12 amino acids. The DNA for the CDR3 is TGTGCCAGCCTAGGGAGTTCAGATACGCAGTATTTT. It codes for CASLGSSDTQYF.

Only a few counts were recorded for this clonotype. V usage is TRBV7-9 and J usage is TRBJ2-4; D is ambiguous. CDR1 is SEHNR, CDR2 FQNEAQ, per germline (reference sequence). Trimming took 1 base from V and 1 from J, leaving 17 bases between them. This CDR3 region has 18 residues. CDR3 sequence: CASSLDREAPGAKNIQYF. As DNA, the CDR3 is TGTGCCAGCAGCTTAGATCGAGAGGCACCCGGGGCCAAAAACATTCAGTACTTC.

The J gene is TRBJ2-1, the V gene TRBV6-6, with 8 bases aligning to TRBD2. The CDR3 loop spans 14 amino acids. Germline V gives CDR1 MNHNY, CDR2 SVGAGI (reference sequence). With 6 bases clipped from V and 2 bases from J, the junction kept 3 bases outside the gene matches. This chain's CDR3 is CASRKRETYNEQFF. The DNA for the CDR3 is TGTGCCAGCAGGAAGCGGGAGACCTACAATGAGCAGTTCTTC.

At least ten counts were recorded for this clonotype. V gene TRBV5-6 combines with J gene TRBJ2-1, with 7 bases fitting TRBD1. This CDR3 region has 15 residues. V lost 3 bases and J lost 10; bases outside the gene matches: 13. Germline V gene data show CDR1 as SGHDT and CDR2 as YYEEEE. The CDR3 bases are TGTGCCAGCAGCTCTCAAATGACAGGGCGAGGGGAGCAGTTCTTC. Its translation is CASSSQMTGRGEQFF. The variable domain in full, completed from reference TRBV5-6 and TRBJ2-1, reads DAGVTQSPTHLIKTRGQQVTLRCSPKSGHDTVSWYQQALGQGPQFIFQYYEEEERQRGNFPDRFSGHQFPNYSSELNVNALLLGDSALYLCASSSQMTGRGEQFFGPGTRLTVL.

This chain connects TRBV10-3 to TRBJ2-3; 12 nucleotides line up with TRBD2. The CDR3 extends over 16 amino acids. J was trimmed by 3 bases and V by 4 bases; bases with no gene match: 5. CDR1 is ENHRY, CDR2 SYGVKD, per germline. CDR3 DNA sequence: TGTGCCATCAGTGCCGGACTAGCGGGGCGGACAGATACGCAGTATTTT. Translating gives CAISAGLAGRTDTQYF.

V and J are TRBV7-2 and TRBJ2-1, with no clear D. V lost 1 base to trimming and J lost 7 bases, with 8 bases between them. Looked up from germline, CDR1 is SGHTA and CDR2 is FQGNSA. The CDR3 is made up of 13 amino acids. The CDR3 loop is CASSLDRVNEQFF. DNA for the CDR3: TGTGCCAGCAGCTTAGACCGGGTTAATGAGCAGTTCTTC. Filled out from reference TRBV7-2 and TRBJ2-1, the complete variable domain reads GAGVSQSPSNKVTEKGKDVELRCDPISGHTALYWYRQSLGQGLEFLIYFQGNSAPDKSGLPSDRFSAERTGGSVSTLTIQRTQQEDSAVYLCASSLDRVNEQFFGPGTRLTVL.

This chain connects TRBV25-1 to TRBJ1-1; tentatively, D is TRBD1 (6 bases). Germline CDR1 is MGHDK and CDR2 is SYGVNS. Trimming shortened V by 7 bases and J by 4 bases, and 10 bases separated the two germline ends. The CDR3 runs 12 residues. The CDR3 coding sequence is TGTGCCAGCAATACAGGGCCCACTGAAGCTTTCTTT. It yields the protein CASNTGPTEAFF.

The V and J genes are TRBV27 and TRBJ2-3, with 8 nucleotides matching TRBD1. This CDR3 has 17 amino acids. Germline V gene sequence: CDR1 MNHEY, CDR2 SMNVEV (reference sequence). J lost 2 bases, V lost 8 bases, and 15 bases had no gene match. The CDR3 DNA reads as TGTGCCAGCCCGGTCCCGGGACAGGTCTCACACACAGATACGCAGTATTTT. Protein: CASPVPGQVSHTDTQYF.

This chain links TRBV28 with TRBJ1-3; the match to TRBD1 covers 7 bases. Unmatched junction bases numbered 2, after V lost 3 bases and J lost 6 bases. Germline assignment: CDR1 MDHEN and CDR2 SYDVKM. The CDR3 sequence is 13 residues long. In nucleotides, the CDR3 is TGTGCCAGCAGTTTTACAGGGGAAAACACCATATATTTT. This encodes CASSFTGENTIYF. Based on the CDR3 plus reference TRBV28 and TRBJ1-3, the full variable domain is DVKVTQSSRYLVKRTGEKVFLECVQDMDHENMFWYRQDPGLGLRLIYFSYDVKMKEKGDIPEGYSVSREKKERFSLILESASTNQTSMYLCASSFTGENTIYFGEGSWLTVV.

This clonotype was detected ten times or more. The chain uses TRBV10-3 and TRBJ2-7, with no clear D. The V gene lost 6 bases and the J gene lost 7 bases, with 13 bases spanning the gap. The CDR3 extends over 12 amino acids. Per the germline V gene, CDR1 is ENHRY and CDR2 is SYGVKD. The CDR3, as DNA: TGTGCCATCAGCGAAATTTCTGGGGAGCAGTACGTC. Protein sequence: CAISEISGEQYV.

This clonotype was detected only a few times. J is TRBJ2-3 and V is TRBV11-2; possible D gene TRBD1, 6 bases. Trimming shortened V by 1 base and J by 11 bases, and 13 bases separated the two germline ends. The CDR3 has 13 residues. Germline V gives CDR1 SGHAT, CDR2 FQNNGV. The CDR3 here is CASSLGTAIRQYF. CDR3 bases: TGTGCCAGCAGCTTAGGGACAGCCATTAGGCAGTATTTT.